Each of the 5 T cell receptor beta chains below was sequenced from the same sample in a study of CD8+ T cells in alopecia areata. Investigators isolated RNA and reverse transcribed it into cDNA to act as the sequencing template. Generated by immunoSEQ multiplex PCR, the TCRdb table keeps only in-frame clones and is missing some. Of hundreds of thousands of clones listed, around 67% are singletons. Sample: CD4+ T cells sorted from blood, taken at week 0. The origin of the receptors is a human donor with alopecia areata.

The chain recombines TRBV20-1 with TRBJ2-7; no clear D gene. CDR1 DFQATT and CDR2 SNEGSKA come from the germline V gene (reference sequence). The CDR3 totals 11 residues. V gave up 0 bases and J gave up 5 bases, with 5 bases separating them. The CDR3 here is CSARETHEQYF. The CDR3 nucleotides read TGCAGTGCTAGAGAAACCCACGAGCAGTACTTC.

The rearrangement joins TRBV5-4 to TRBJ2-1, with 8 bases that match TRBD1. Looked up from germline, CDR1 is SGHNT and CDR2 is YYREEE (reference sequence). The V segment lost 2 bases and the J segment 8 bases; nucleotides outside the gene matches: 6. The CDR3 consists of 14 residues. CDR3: CASSFGQGRDEQFF. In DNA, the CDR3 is TGTGCCAGCAGCTTTGGACAGGGCCGCGATGAGCAGTTCTTC.

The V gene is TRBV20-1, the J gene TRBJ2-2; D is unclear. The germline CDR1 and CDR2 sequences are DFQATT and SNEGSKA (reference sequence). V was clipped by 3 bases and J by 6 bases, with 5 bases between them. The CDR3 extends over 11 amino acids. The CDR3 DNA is TGCAGTGCTAGGACCTCCGGGGAGCTGTTTTTT. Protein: CSARTSGELFF.

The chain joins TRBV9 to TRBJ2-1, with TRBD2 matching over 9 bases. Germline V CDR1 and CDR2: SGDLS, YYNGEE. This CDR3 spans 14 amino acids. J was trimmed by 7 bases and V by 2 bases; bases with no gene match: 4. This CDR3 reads CASSVSGGLNEQFF. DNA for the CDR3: TGTGCCAGCAGCGTTAGCGGGGGCTTAAATGAGCAGTTCTTC.

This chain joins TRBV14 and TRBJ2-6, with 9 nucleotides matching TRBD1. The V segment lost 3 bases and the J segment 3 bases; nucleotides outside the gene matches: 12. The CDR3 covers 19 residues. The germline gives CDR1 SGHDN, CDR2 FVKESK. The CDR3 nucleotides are TGTGCCAGCAGCCATCCCCGAGGGACAGGGAGAAGTGGGGCCAACGTCCTGACTTTC. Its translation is CASSHPRGTGRSGANVLTF.